This passage covers 21 T cell receptor beta chains from one sample sequenced in a study of neoadjuvant anti-PD-1 for oral cavity cancer (dated by TCRdb to the early 2020s). The method behind the library was the immunoSEQ multiplex PCR assay. TCRdb stores this immuneACCESS table with in-frame sequences only. Part of the clones is absent; in the studies checked, under half of the shortfall reflects unresolved V genes, and no reason is known for the rest. This sample has about 14,000 clones in its table, and approximately 74% of those were observed once. Clones ranked in the top ten supply under 3.5% of the sample. Per the publication, the time point label means: after neoadjuvant nivolumab, at surgical resection. Specimen: PBMCs, collected after nivolumab (anti-PD-1) treatment. These TCRs come from a person between 35 and 79 years old with oral cavity squamous cell carcinoma.

This clone was picked up a small number of times. The rearrangement joins TRBV7-2 to TRBJ2-5; D remains ambiguous. V shed 2 bases and J shed 3 bases, with 10 bases lying between them. Germline V CDR1 and CDR2: SGHTA, FQGNSA. The CDR3 has 14 residues. CDR3 amino acids: CASSLRSSKETQYF. As DNA, the CDR3 is TGTGCCAGCAGCTTAAGGAGTAGCAAAGAGACCCAGTACTTC.

In its sample, this clone was seen a few times. The chain employs TRBV25-1 and TRBJ1-1; D remains unclear. CDR3 length: 12 amino acids. Germline loops: CDR1 MGHDK, CDR2 SYGVNS. V lost 4 bases and J 14 bases, leaving 17 bases between the germline ends. The CDR3 nucleotides read TGTGCCAGCAGTGGAAATACAGACCGTTGGTTCTTT. This codes for CASSGNTDRWFF.

The chain recombines TRBV19 with TRBJ2-1; TRBD1 agrees at 7 bases. The CDR3 contains 17 residues. J gave up 0 bases and V 1 base, and 6 bases lay outside the gene matches. Germline lookup yields CDR1 LNHDA and CDR2 SQIVND (reference sequence). For the CDR3, the DNA is TGTGCCAGTAGTATAGGGACAGGCCTAAGCTCCTACAATGAGCAGTTCTTC. Encoded protein: CASSIGTGLSSYNEQFF.

This clone is medium-sized within its sample. V usage is TRBV29-1 and J usage is TRBJ1-5; perhaps TRBD1 as D (5 bases). V was pared by 6 bases and J by 0 bases, with 9 bases between. Germline lookup yields CDR1 SQVTM and CDR2 ANQGSEA. This CDR3 is built from 13 residues. The chain's CDR3 is CSVSTVSNQPQHF. Here the CDR3 DNA reads TGCAGCGTATCGACAGTTAGCAATCAGCCCCAGCATTTT.

This clone came up once. The chain links TRBV5-4 to TRBJ2-2, with D maybe TRBD1 (6 bases). Germline CDR1 SGHNT, CDR2 YYREEE (reference sequence). V lost 0 bases to trimming and J lost 5 bases, with 8 bases between them. The CDR3 covers 14 residues. CDR3 amino acids: CASSLGGRTGELFF. CDR3 in DNA: TGTGCCAGCAGCTTGGGGGGGCGGACCGGGGAGCTGTTTTTT. The full variable domain, completed using reference TRBV5-4 and TRBJ2-2, is ETGVTQSPTHLIKTRGQQVTLRCSSQSGHNTVSWYQQALGQGPQFIFQYYREEENGRGNFPPRFSGLQFPNYSSELNVNALELDDSALYLCASSLGGRTGELFFGEGSRLTVL.

V and J are TRBV28 and TRBJ1-1; 7 bases are a match to TRBD1. This CDR3 region has 15 residues. Losses at the gene ends were 5 bases for V and 0 bases for J; bases not matched to a gene: 6. Per germline, CDR1 MDHEN and CDR2 SYDVKM. CDR3: CASSPSDRVNTEAFF. The CDR3, as DNA: TGTGCCAGCAGTCCAAGCGACAGGGTGAACACTGAAGCTTTCTTT.

The chain couples TRBV5-1 to TRBJ1-1; no clear D gene. Germline CDR1 SGHRS, CDR2 YFSETQ. Deletions cut 1 base from V and 6 bases from J, with 7 bases between. The CDR3 is 12 amino acids. In nucleotides, the CDR3 is TGCGCCAGCAGCTTGTTTATCGCTGAAGCTTTCTTT. As protein: CASSLFIAEAFF.

V and J are TRBV6-1 and TRBJ1-2, with D tentatively TRBD1 (6 bases). The V gene lost 3 bases and the J gene lost 4 bases, with 21 bases spanning the gap. CDR3 length: 17 residues. The germline V gene has CDR1 MNHNS and CDR2 SASEGT. The CDR3 region has the DNA TGTGCCAGCAGTGACCTTGTCTCAGGGGAGGGTTTCTATGGCTACACCTTC. This translates into CASSDLVSGEGFYGYTF.

The V gene is TRBV28, the J gene TRBJ2-5, with D hard to call. The CDR3 consists of 16 residues. Germline V gene lookup returns CDR1 MDHEN and CDR2 SYDVKM. V was cut by 9 bases and J by 1 base, with 21 bases left in between. DNA of the CDR3: TGTGCCAGAGACCTATACGGAAGGAGAGGCCAAGAGACCCAGTACTTC. It is translated as CARDLYGRRGQETQYF.

This sequence joins TRBV19 and TRBJ1-4, with a weak D call TRBD1 (5 bases). The V end was cut by 1 base, the J end by 6 bases, with 18 bases between. CDR1 and CDR2 (germline): LNHDA, SQIVND (reference sequence). The CDR3 contains 17 residues. Here the CDR3 reads CASSIGQRGTSYEKLFF. The CDR3 DNA reads TGTGCCAGTAGTATAGGTCAGCGGGGGACGTCATATGAAAAACTGTTTTTT.

The chain carries TRBV5-1 and TRBJ2-1; perhaps TRBD1 as D (6 bases). Trimming removed 0 bases from V and 2 bases from J, with 18 bases in between. CDR3 length equals 18 residues. CDR1 and CDR2 (germline): SGHRS, YFSETQ. CDR3 loop: CASSLEVAEDSPYNEQFF. CDR3 nucleotide sequence: TGCGCCAGCAGCTTGGAAGTGGCCGAGGACAGTCCCTACAATGAGCAGTTCTTC.

The gene calls are TRBV29-1 and TRBJ2-1; TRBD2 matches at 8 bases. The CDR3 contains 12 residues. The V and J ends lost 3 bases and 10 bases, in that order; junction bases with no gene match: 5. CDR1 SQVTM and CDR2 ANQGSEA come from the germline V gene. The CDR3 protein is CSVETPSGEQFF. In DNA, the CDR3 is TGCAGCGTTGAGACCCCTAGCGGGGAGCAGTTCTTC.

In its sample, this clone was seen a few times. The rearrangement uses TRBV6-6 and TRBJ2-7; TRBD2 matches at 11 bases. Germline CDR1 is MNHNY and CDR2 is SVGAGI (reference sequence). The CDR3 has 14 residues. The trim removed 7 bases at V and 6 bases at J, leaving 8 bases unmatched. DNA of the CDR3: TGTGCCAGCACCGTACTAGCGGGAGCACGCGAGCAGTACTTC. Amino acid sequence: CASTVLAGAREQYF.

The V call is TRBV4-1, the J call TRBJ2-7; weak D call: TRBD2 (6 bases). V dropped 4 bases and J dropped 0 bases, with 13 bases sitting between them. The germline V gene has CDR1 MGHRA and CDR2 YSYEKL. The CDR3 loop spans 15 amino acids. CDR3 region: CASSLSGTRSYEQYF. CDR3 nucleotide sequence: TGCGCCAGCAGCCTCTCCGGGACTCGCTCCTACGAGCAGTACTTC.

The J gene is TRBJ2-1, the V gene TRBV25-1; D unclear. V gave up 4 bases and J gave up 0 bases, with 13 bases separating them. This CDR3 has 16 residues. Per germline, CDR1 MGHDK and CDR2 SYGVNS. This CDR3 is CASSAAPLSSYNEQFF. The CDR3 bases are TGTGCCAGCAGTGCCGCCCCCCTTAGCTCCTACAATGAGCAGTTCTTC.

The V gene is TRBV2, the J gene TRBJ2-7; tentatively, D is TRBD1 (6 bases). Germline V gene sequence: CDR1 SNHLY, CDR2 FYNNEI. V shed 2 bases and J shed 3 bases, with 11 bases lying between them. This CDR3 region has 14 residues. The CDR3 reads CASSESRTVYEQYF. CDR3 coding DNA: TGTGCCAGCAGTGAAAGCAGGACAGTCTACGAGCAGTACTTC.

The chain employs TRBV11-2 and TRBJ2-5, with no clear D. V was pared by 6 bases and J by 0 bases, with 5 bases between. The CDR3 runs to 12 residues. Germline assignment: CDR1 SGHAT and CDR2 FQNNGV. The CDR3, as DNA: TGTGCCAGCAGATTGTACCAAGAGACCCAGTACTTC. It codes for CASRLYQETQYF.

This clone was detected only a few times. The chain has TRBV28 and TRBJ2-1, with D possibly called TRBD1 or TRBD2 (5 bases each). Germline lookup yields CDR1 MDHEN and CDR2 SYDVKM. Deletions cut 8 bases from V and 8 bases from J, with 19 bases between. This CDR3 is built from 14 residues. CDR3 residues: CASARDPTGHEQFF. Written as DNA, the CDR3 is TGTGCCAGCGCCCGGGACCCTACCGGGCATGAGCAGTTCTTC.

The chain carries TRBV27 and TRBJ1-5, with unresolved D. Trimming removed 5 bases from V and 3 bases from J, with 14 bases in between. This CDR3 spans 15 amino acids. In germline, CDR1 is MNHEY, CDR2 SMNVEV (reference sequence). CDR3 region: CASSRGSMNNQPQHF. CDR3 bases: TGTGCCAGCAGTCGTGGAAGTATGAACAATCAGCCCCAGCATTTT.

As to this clone: A read error may produce the germline difference seen at one junction end. The chain joins TRBV7-2 to TRBJ2-5, with TRBD1 identical over 9 bases. Per the germline V gene, CDR1 is SGHTA and CDR2 is FQGNSA. The CDR3 spans 13 residues. CDR3 loop: CASSLGFPDRGHF. CDR3 DNA: TGTGCCAGCAGCTTAGGGTTCCCGGACAGGGGACACTTC.

The V gene is TRBV7-3, the J gene TRBJ2-2; tentatively, D is TRBD1 (6 bases). CDR1 and CDR2 from the germline V gene are SGHTA and FQGTGA. Trimming shortened V by 1 base and J by 6 bases, and 15 bases separated the two germline ends. There are 16 residues in the CDR3. The DNA for the CDR3 is TGTGCCAGCAGCTTAAATCATCAGGGGTCGGCCGGGGAGCTGTTTTTT. Protein sequence: CASSLNHQGSAGELFF.